The 4 T cell receptor beta chains presented below share a single source sample, sequenced in a study of OX40 agonist ivuxolimab in advanced cancers. Measured with immunoSEQ multiplex PCR; TCRdb has only the in-frame clones, and not every one. This sample carries around 140,000 clones, roughly 91% of them seen once, and the ten largest clones take roughly 0.94%. This sample comprised CD4+ or CD8+ T cells sorted from blood, obtained in a trial of the OX40 agonist ivuxolimab. Every receptor here comes from an adult with an advanced solid tumor such as melanoma, head and neck, liver or kidney cancer.

The chain employs TRBV9 and TRBJ2-3; TRBD2 aligns across 13 bases. CDR1 is SGDLS and CDR2 is YYNGEE in the germline V gene. The ends lost 0 bases at V and 5 bases at J; junction bases unmatched: 6. This CDR3 spans 17 amino acids. CDR3 sequence reads: CASSVVGLAGAIDTQYF. DNA for the CDR3: TGTGCCAGCAGCGTAGTCGGACTAGCGGGAGCGATAGATACGCAGTATTTT.

This clone is a singleton in its sample. The rearrangement uses TRBV5-4 and TRBJ2-5; D is unclear. The germline gives CDR1 SGHNT, CDR2 YYREEE (reference sequence). This CDR3 region has 12 residues. The ends were cut back, 4 bases at V and 4 bases at J, with 8 bases in the middle. CDR3 DNA: TGTGCCAGCAGCCCCCATGGAGAGACCCAGTACTTC. Translating gives CASSPHGETQYF.

The V call is TRBV6-4, the J call TRBJ2-1; 13 nucleotides agree with TRBD2. Germline CDR1 and CDR2: MRHNA and SNTAGT. The V gene end was trimmed by 0 bases and the J gene end by 6 bases; junction bases not matched to a gene: 2. This CDR3 contains 16 residues. CDR3 region: CASSDSGLAGTNEQFF. For the CDR3, the DNA is TGTGCCAGCAGTGACTCGGGACTAGCGGGAACCAATGAGCAGTTCTTC.

The chain carries TRBV11-2 and TRBJ1-2, with D perhaps TRBD1 (6 bases). Trimming removed 2 bases at V and 4 bases at J, with 14 bases between. CDR1 and CDR2 (germline): SGHAT, FQNNGV. The CDR3 has 15 residues. CDR3 nucleotide sequence: TGTGCCAGCAGCTTATTGAGGGGGAGGGGCTATGGCTACACCTTC. It is translated as CASSLLRGRGYGYTF. Based on the CDR3 plus reference TRBV11-2 and TRBJ1-2, the full variable domain is EAGVAQSPRYKIIEKRQSVAFWCNPISGHATLYWYQQILGQGPKLLIQFQNNGVVDDSQLPKDRFSAERLKGVDSTLKIQPAKLEDSAVYLCASSLLRGRGYGYTFGSGTRLTVV.